This is a list of T cell receptor beta chains from one sample in a study of T cells in Graves' hyperthyroidism and ophthalmopathy. TCRdb reprocessed the multiplex PCR reads via MiXCR and lists one record per CDR3 protein. This sample has 220,000 or so distinct CDR3 sequences, with less than 20% found just once. Sequenced material: blood. These TCRs come from a woman in her late teens or twenties with Graves' ophthalmopathy. Both conserved end residues are trimmed from each CDR3. The D gene is left open where the match is weak.

D: TRBD2; J: TRBJ2-7; length: 13; V: TRBV20-1; CDR3: SARVQRGLSYEQY
D: TRBD1; J: TRBJ1-1; length: 13; V: TRBV12-3/TRBV12-4; CDR3: ASSFRAGGETEAF
D: -; J: TRBJ2-7; length: 13; V: TRBV13; CDR3: ASSLVSGPSYEQY
D: -; J: TRBJ2-7; length: 11; V: TRBV5-6; CDR3: ASSLANAYEQY
D: TRBD1; J: TRBJ2-4; length: 12; V: TRBV30; CDR3: ASNPRDRGHIQY
D: -; J: TRBJ2-6; length: 12; V: TRBV6-2/TRBV6-3; CDR3: ASSRSSGANVLT
D: -; J: TRBJ1-2; length: 15; V: TRBV11-2; CDR3: ASSEPRSSGTLYGYT
D: TRBD2; J: TRBJ2-2; length: 12; V: TRBV2; CDR3: ATAAGSNTGELF
D: -; J: TRBJ2-7; length: 10; V: TRBV28; CDR3: ASSTGYHEQY
D: TRBD2; J: TRBJ2-3; length: 13; V: TRBV4-1; CDR3: ASSQDLAVTDTQY
D: TRBD2; J: TRBJ2-7; length: 12; V: TRBV20-1; CDR3: SARGLAGLYEQY
D: TRBD1; J: TRBJ2-7; length: 13; V: TRBV4-3; CDR3: ASSPGTGTSYEQY
D: -; J: TRBJ2-7; length: 12; V: TRBV5-6; CDR3: ASRPRGSSYEQY
D: TRBD2; J: TRBJ2-1; length: 16; V: TRBV4-1; CDR3: ASSQRNGAGGPGNEQF
D: -; J: TRBJ2-7; length: 11; V: TRBV6-2/TRBV6-3; CDR3: ASSDTRAGEQY
D: -; J: TRBJ2-3; length: 16; V: TRBV7-3; CDR3: ASSRGGSSFGAADTQY
D: -; J: TRBJ2-3; length: 13; V: TRBV7-8; CDR3: ASRRGDRYTDTQY
D: -; J: TRBJ2-7; length: 12; V: TRBV6-1; CDR3: ASSATGIRGEQY
D: -; J: TRBJ2-7; length: 13; V: TRBV6-2/TRBV6-3; CDR3: ASRYLGTVAYEQY
D: TRBD2; J: TRBJ2-1; length: 13; V: TRBV28; CDR3: ASSPPGGAGDEQF
D: -; J: TRBJ1-1; length: 12; V: TRBV2; CDR3: ASSFDSRDTEAF
D: TRBD1; J: TRBJ2-2; length: 13; V: TRBV10-3; CDR3: AISGLTGPTGELF
D: TRBD1; J: TRBJ1-2; length: 13; V: TRBV28; CDR3: ASSSRTGGRGGYT
D: -; J: TRBJ2-7; length: 9; V: TRBV7-9; CDR3: ASTSSYEQY
D: -; J: TRBJ1-2; length: 14; V: TRBV4-1; CDR3: ASSQEMAAQSYGYT
D: -; J: TRBJ2-7; length: 11; V: TRBV20-1; CDR3: SARVGRTYEQY
D: TRBD2; J: TRBJ2-1; length: 13; V: TRBV7-9; CDR3: ASSQAGGSIDEQF
D: TRBD1; J: TRBJ2-7; length: 13; V: TRBV10-3; CDR3: AISESNRGSYEQY
D: -; J: TRBJ2-3; length: 14; V: TRBV7-9; CDR3: ASSLNGAVSTDTQY
D: -; J: TRBJ1-4; length: 11; V: TRBV5-4; CDR3: ASSTEAEGKLF
D: TRBD1; J: TRBJ1-1; length: 14; V: TRBV7-9; CDR3: ASSIQLTGGGTEAF
D: TRBD1; J: TRBJ2-7; length: 12; V: TRBV7-8; CDR3: ASRDGQGSYEQY
D: TRBD2; J: TRBJ2-1; length: 16; V: TRBV28; CDR3: ASNPTVRTSGSSGEQF
D: TRBD2; J: TRBJ2-1; length: 14; V: TRBV14; CDR3: ASSQVRGLAYNEQF
D: -; J: TRBJ2-1; length: 11; V: TRBV24-1; CDR3: ATSDLGGPEQF
D: TRBD1; J: TRBJ1-3; length: 12; V: TRBV10-3; CDR3: AISESAGQDTIY
D: -; J: TRBJ2-1; length: 13; V: TRBV9; CDR3: ASSALAGLSGEQF
D: -; J: TRBJ2-5; length: 11; V: TRBV28; CDR3: ASSLVQPETQY
D: TRBD2; J: TRBJ2-1; length: 15; V: TRBV11-3; CDR3: ASSPRLGSGGYNEQF
D: TRBD2; J: TRBJ2-7; length: 11; V: TRBV20-1; CDR3: SARTSRYYEQY
D: TRBD2; J: TRBJ2-7; length: 13; V: TRBV13; CDR3: ASSLGSGTTYEQY
D: -; J: TRBJ1-2; length: 11; V: TRBV3-1; CDR3: ASSPGDQGGYT
D: TRBD2; J: TRBJ2-1; length: 18; V: TRBV7-6; CDR3: ASSLGLRTSGSGSYNEQF
D: TRBD1; J: TRBJ1-1; length: 14; V: TRBV5-1; CDR3: ASSPGQGTGNTEAF
D: -; J: TRBJ1-4; length: 11; V: TRBV6-1; CDR3: ASSEQGREKLF
D: TRBD1; J: TRBJ1-5; length: 12; V: TRBV20-1; CDR3: SARAWDRGQPQH
D: -; J: TRBJ2-5; length: 13; V: TRBV9; CDR3: ASSVASGFQETQY
D: -; J: TRBJ2-3; length: 13; V: TRBV4-1; CDR3: ASSKLKGPTDTQY
D: -; J: TRBJ1-1; length: 12; V: TRBV6-1; CDR3: ASSGDRGYTEAF
D: TRBD1; J: TRBJ2-1; length: 12; V: TRBV19; CDR3: ASSPSQGANEQF
D: TRBD2; J: TRBJ2-7; length: 19; V: TRBV6-1; CDR3: ASSIGYWELAGSAPSYEQY
D: TRBD1; J: TRBJ1-2; length: 13; V: TRBV4-3; CDR3: ASSHGQGGDYGYT